One and the same sample provided the 7 T cell receptor beta chains below, sequenced in a study of blood T cell repertoires in COVID-19. Method: immunoSEQ multiplex PCR; TCRdb's copy keeps in-frame clones and lacks some. This table has roughly 410,000 clones, 70% to 90% appearing once. Sample: peripheral blood. The origin of the receptors is a woman in her thirties or forties with COVID-19, enrolled during active disease.

The chain is built from TRBV6-6 and TRBJ1-1; TRBD1 agrees at 9 bases. CDR1 MNHNY and CDR2 SVGAGI come from the germline V gene (reference sequence). With V trimmed by 6 bases and J by 1 base, 21 bases remained unmatched. The CDR3 totals 20 residues. DNA of the CDR3: TGTGCCAGCAGCTTACAGGGGGCGCGTCGGCGCAGCGACCCGAACACTGAAGCTTTCTTT. It translates to CASSLQGARRRSDPNTEAFF.

The gene calls are TRBV19 and TRBJ1-4; D unclear. Germline V gene data show CDR1 as LNHDA and CDR2 as SQIVND (reference sequence). V lost 5 bases and J lost 3, with 13 bases in between. The CDR3 runs to 15 residues. CDR3 amino acids: CASSVGLKANEKLFF. CDR3 in DNA: TGTGCCAGTAGTGTTGGACTTAAAGCTAATGAAAAACTGTTTTTT.

As for this clone: One junction end does not reproduce the germline sequence, and a read error may be involved. The chain joins TRBV4-1 to TRBJ2-7, with a tentative D call TRBD1 (5 bases). Germline-derived CDR1 and CDR2 are MGHRA and YSYEKL. The CDR3 extends over 16 amino acids. The CDR3 here is CASTQGPGRISDEQYF. The CDR3 nucleotides are TGCGCCAGCACCCAAGGGCCAGGGCGCATTTCCGACGAGCAGTACTTC.

This clone was seen a single time. This chain uses TRBV2 with TRBJ2-1; D is possibly TRBD2 (5 bases). Germline V gives CDR1 SNHLY, CDR2 FYNNEI. The CDR3 length is 16 residues. Trimming shortened V by 3 bases and J by 0 bases, and 12 bases separated the two germline ends. The CDR3 coding sequence is TGTGCCAGCAGTGACCTCGAGGGTATCTCCTACAATGAGCAGTTCTTC. Protein sequence: CASSDLEGISYNEQFF.

This clone was found a few times. The chain carries TRBV9 and TRBJ1-2; D perhaps matches TRBD1 (5 bases). Per germline, CDR1 SGDLS and CDR2 YYNGEE. This CDR3 has 14 residues. V gave up 0 bases and J gave up 6 bases, with 12 bases separating them. As DNA, the CDR3 is TGTGCCAGCAGCGTAGGGCCAGGGTCACATGGCTACACCTTC. As protein: CASSVGPGSHGYTF.

The chain uses TRBV7-8 and TRBJ2-3; TRBD2 agrees at 7 bases. Germline CDR1 and CDR2: SGHVS and FQNEAQ. Trimming at V came to 1 base and at J to 9 bases, leaving 10 bases not matched to a gene. The CDR3 length is 15 residues. CDR3 bases: TGTGCCAGCAGCTTAGGACTAGCTCCTGGGGGGACGCAGTATTTT. Its protein product is CASSLGLAPGGTQYF.

The rearrangement uses TRBV5-4 and TRBJ1-2, with 10 bases that match TRBD1. The junction had 8 bases not matched to a gene; V was cut back by 4 bases and J by 5 bases. The germline V gene has CDR1 SGHNT and CDR2 YYREEE (reference sequence). The CDR3 is 15 residues long. CDR3 bases: TGTGCCAGCAGCCTGGGACAGGGGTATGGGTATGGCTACACCTTC. It yields the protein CASSLGQGYGYGYTF.